The entry below gives a single TCR beta chain sequence along with its context. TCRdb's table, derived via immunoSEQ multiplex PCR, lists solely in-frame clones and lacks some. This table has some 130,000 clones, roughly 92% appearing once. The data stem from a study of control samples from healthy donors and cancer patients. V was clipped by 5 bases and J by 2 bases, with 10 bases between them. Germline V gene lookup returns CDR1 MNHEY and CDR2 SVGAGI. CDR3 length equals 15 residues. The chain joins TRBV6-5 to TRBJ2-6, with D possibly being TRBD1 or TRBD2 (5 bases each). The receptor was derived from a man aged 25 to 40 in good health. The source material was blood. The CDR3 nucleotides read TGTGCCAGCAGTCTGGGGGAGACTGGGGCCAACGTCCTGACTTTC. Protein sequence: CASSLGETGANVLTF.